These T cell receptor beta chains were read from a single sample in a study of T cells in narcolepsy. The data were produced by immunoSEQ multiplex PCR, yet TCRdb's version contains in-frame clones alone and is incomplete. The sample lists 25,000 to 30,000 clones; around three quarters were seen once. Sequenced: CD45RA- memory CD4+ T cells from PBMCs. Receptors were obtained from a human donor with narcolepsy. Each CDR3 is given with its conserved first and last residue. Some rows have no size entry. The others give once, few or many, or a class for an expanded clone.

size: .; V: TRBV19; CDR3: CASSITQDHGYTF
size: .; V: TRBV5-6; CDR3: CASSLAGGLNSPLHF
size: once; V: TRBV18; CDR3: CASSPSSAGNNEQFF
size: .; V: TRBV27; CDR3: CASSLARTYEQYF
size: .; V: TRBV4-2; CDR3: CASSQDRTGAREAFF
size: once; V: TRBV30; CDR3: CAWRVRGANTGELFF
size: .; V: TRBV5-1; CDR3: CASSLNTFTGANVLTF
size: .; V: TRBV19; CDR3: CASSTGLAGGRNIQYF
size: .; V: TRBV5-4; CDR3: CASSLAGLSNEQFF
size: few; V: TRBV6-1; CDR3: CASTESGYEQYF
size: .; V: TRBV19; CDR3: CASSIEDTITDTQYF
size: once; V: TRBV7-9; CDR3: CASSFMGLAGYEQYF
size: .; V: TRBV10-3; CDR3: CAIQHGETGELFF
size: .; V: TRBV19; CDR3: CASSIEREQFF
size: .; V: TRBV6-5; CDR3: CASSYSGTGANVLTF
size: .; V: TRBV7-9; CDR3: CASSSTGTASNQPQHF
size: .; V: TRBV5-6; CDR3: CASSSFAVNTGELFF
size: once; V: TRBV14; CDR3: CASSQEGGAWTEAFF
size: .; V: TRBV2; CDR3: CASSIEQGSSQPQHF
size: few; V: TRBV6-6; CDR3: CASSPFTGRSNQPQHF
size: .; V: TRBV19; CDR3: CASSLSAGELFF
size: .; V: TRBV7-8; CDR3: CASSFDRGGQPQHF
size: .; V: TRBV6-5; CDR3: CASSSPRDNQPQHF